One and the same sample provided the 16 T cell receptor beta chains below, sequenced in a study of T cells in tuberculosis. Here immunoSEQ multiplex PCR was the method, and the copy in TCRdb shows in-frame clones only, minus some. The sample lists roughly 10,000 clones; approximately 94% were seen once. Material for sequencing was PBMCs. These receptors were obtained from an adult with tuberculosis.

V and J are TRBV19 and TRBJ2-2; D perhaps matches TRBD2 (5 bases). The CDR3 is 16 amino acids. The germline V gene has CDR1 LNHDA and CDR2 SQIVND (reference sequence). V was cut by 0 bases and J by 4 bases, with 12 bases left in between. CDR3 nucleotides: TGTGCCAGTAGTATAGATTCGGGGTCCGGCACCGGGGAGCTGTTTTTT. It is translated as CASSIDSGSGTGELFF.

This chain connects TRBV13 to TRBJ2-1, with 11 bases lining up with TRBD2. V was clipped by 5 bases and J by 9 bases; unmatched bases: 9. Germline-derived CDR1 and CDR2 are PRHDT and FYEKMQ (reference sequence). The length of the CDR3 is 15 residues. The CDR3 loop is CASSQGGGLAAEQFF. The DNA for the CDR3 is TGTGCCAGCAGCCAGGGGGGGGGACTAGCGGCTGAGCAGTTCTTC.

V usage is TRBV12-5 and J usage is TRBJ1-1, with a weak D call TRBD1 (5 bases). Germline CDR1 and CDR2: LGHNT and FRNRAP. With 1 base removed from V and 0 bases from J, the gap between germline ends came to 18 bases. The CDR3 sequence is 18 residues long. The CDR3: CASGLGLGGLDMNTEAFF. CDR3 DNA: TGTGCTAGTGGTTTGGGCCTGGGGGGGTTGGACATGAACACTGAAGCTTTCTTT.

This rearrangement joins TRBV30 to TRBJ1-3; no definite D call. The ends were cut back, 0 bases at V and 3 bases at J, with 6 bases in the middle. The germline V gene encodes CDR1 GTSNPN and CDR2 SVGIG (reference sequence). CDR3 length: 13 amino acids. In DNA, the CDR3 is TGTGCCTGGAGTGTACAAAGTGGAAACACCATATATTTT. Protein product: CAWSVQSGNTIYF.

The chain employs TRBV27 and TRBJ2-1; possibly TRBD2 for D (5 bases). V dropped 8 bases and J dropped 10 bases, with 15 bases sitting between them. The CDR3 runs to 12 residues. Germline CDR1 reads MNHEY; CDR2 reads SMNVEV (reference sequence). The CDR3: CASGLAKGEQFF. CDR3 bases: TGTGCCAGCGGGTTAGCGAAGGGAGAGCAGTTCTTC.

The rearrangement uses TRBV13 and TRBJ2-7, with 10 positions matching TRBD2. The CDR3 spans 15 residues. J lost 6 bases, V lost 5 bases, and 10 bases had no gene match. Germline loops: CDR1 PRHDT, CDR2 FYEKMQ (reference sequence). The CDR3 region has the DNA TGTGCCAGCAGCCTCAGCGGGGGGGCCCTTGGCGAGCAGTACTTC. Its translation: CASSLSGGALGEQYF.

The V call is TRBV7-9, the J call TRBJ1-4, with D uncertain. Germline CDR1 and CDR2: SEHNR and FQNEAQ (reference sequence). This CDR3 has 13 amino acids. Trimming shortened V by 4 bases and J by 8 bases, and 11 bases separated the two germline ends. The CDR3 bases are TGTGCCAGCAGCTCAGGAATGGGCGAAAAACTGTTTTTT. As protein: CASSSGMGEKLFF. Full variable domain (rest looked up from reference TRBV7-9 and TRBJ1-4): DTGVSQNPRHKITKRGQNVTFRCDPISEHNRLYWYRQTLGQGPEFLTYFQNEAQLEKSRLLSDRFSAERPKGSFSTLEIQRTEQGDSAMYLCASSSGMGEKLFFGSGTQLSVL.

V usage is TRBV5-1 and J usage is TRBJ1-1; 7 bases agree with TRBD1. The CDR3 length is 15 residues. V lost 0 bases to trimming and J lost 4 bases; unmatched junction nucleotides: 6. Germline lookup yields CDR1 SGHRS and CDR2 YFSETQ. The CDR3 protein is CASSLVEGAFTEAFF. DNA for the CDR3: TGCGCCAGCAGCTTGGTGGAGGGGGCTTTCACTGAAGCTTTCTTT.

The gene calls are TRBV5-1 and TRBJ2-7; 8 bases agree with TRBD1. Germline-derived CDR1 and CDR2 are SGHRS and YFSETQ. The CDR3 spans 12 residues. V lost 4 bases and J lost 5; bases outside the gene matches: 2. The CDR3 DNA sequence: TGCGCCAGCAGCGAGACAGGGGACGAGCAGTACTTC. It encodes CASSETGDEQYF.

The table lists this clone with a count of one. The CDR3 protein is CASSLTGQVISYNEQFF. CDR3 coding DNA: TGTGCCAGCAGTTTAACGGGACAGGTTATTTCCTACAATGAGCAGTTCTTC. This rearrangement joins TRBV27 to TRBJ2-1; TRBD1 aligns across 8 bases. V was pared by 2 bases and J by 1 base, with 7 bases of the junction left unmatched. The CDR3 is made up of 17 amino acids. CDR1 is MNHEY, CDR2 SMNVEV, per germline (reference sequence).

The chain recombines TRBV9 with TRBJ2-3, with a possible D match to TRBD2 (6 bases). The CDR3 is made up of 14 amino acids. The germline V gene has CDR1 SGDLS and CDR2 YYNGEE. Trimming removed 0 bases at V and 7 bases at J, with 12 bases between. CDR3 in amino acids: CASSVGRGENTQYF. CDR3 DNA sequence: TGTGCCAGCAGCGTAGGGCGGGGTGAGAATACGCAGTATTTT.

The genes are TRBV13 and TRBJ2-3, with 7 bases fitting TRBD2. V dropped 2 bases and J dropped 2; count of bases not matched to a gene: 7. Germline assignment: CDR1 PRHDT and CDR2 FYEKMQ (reference sequence). This CDR3 region has 16 residues. The CDR3 DNA reads as TGTGCCAGCAGCTTACGGCGGGGGACTAACACAGATACGCAGTATTTT. Its protein is CASSLRRGTNTDTQYF.

This chain links TRBV5-1 with TRBJ2-7, with a tentative D call TRBD1 (6 bases). The V end lost 4 bases, the J end lost 3 bases, and 14 bases lay between the germline ends. The CDR3 is made up of 14 amino acids. CDR1 and CDR2 (germline): SGHRS, YFSETQ. Here the CDR3 DNA reads TGCGCCAGCAGCCAGGACCTGGACAGCTACGAGCAGTACTTC. The encoded protein is CASSQDLDSYEQYF. Supplemented by reference TRBV5-1 and TRBJ2-7, the full variable domain reads KAGVTQTPRYLIKTRGQQVTLSCSPISGHRSVSWYQQTPGQGLQFLFEYFSETQRNKGNFPGRFSGRQFSNSRSEMNVSTLELGDSALYLCASSQDLDSYEQYFGPGTRLTVT.

Only one count was recorded for this clone. V is TRBV6-6 and J is TRBJ2-1; 8 bases match TRBD2. Germline CDR1 MNHNY, CDR2 SVGAGI (reference sequence). The CDR3 covers 15 residues. J was trimmed by 1 base and V by 2 bases; bases with no gene match: 1. The chain's CDR3 is CASSYGGGSYNEQFF. For the CDR3, the DNA is TGTGCCAGCAGTTACGGCGGGGGGTCCTACAATGAGCAGTTCTTC.

V usage is TRBV27 and J usage is TRBJ1-2; the match to TRBD1 covers 8 bases. This CDR3 contains 16 residues. With 2 bases clipped from V and 3 bases from J, the junction kept 8 bases outside the gene matches. Germline CDR1 reads MNHEY; CDR2 reads SMNVEV (reference sequence). The CDR3 loop is CASSLIEGQDYYGYTF. CDR3 bases: TGTGCCAGCAGTTTAATAGAGGGACAGGACTACTATGGCTACACCTTC.

This sequence joins TRBV2 and TRBJ1-4, with D unresolved. Trimming took off 7 bases at V and 12 bases at J, with 12 bases between the two ends. The CDR3 consists of 11 residues. Germline CDR1 and CDR2: SNHLY and FYNNEI. The CDR3 bases are TGTGCCAGCATACGGTTCGGAGAACTGTTTTTT. Amino acids: CASIRFGELFF.